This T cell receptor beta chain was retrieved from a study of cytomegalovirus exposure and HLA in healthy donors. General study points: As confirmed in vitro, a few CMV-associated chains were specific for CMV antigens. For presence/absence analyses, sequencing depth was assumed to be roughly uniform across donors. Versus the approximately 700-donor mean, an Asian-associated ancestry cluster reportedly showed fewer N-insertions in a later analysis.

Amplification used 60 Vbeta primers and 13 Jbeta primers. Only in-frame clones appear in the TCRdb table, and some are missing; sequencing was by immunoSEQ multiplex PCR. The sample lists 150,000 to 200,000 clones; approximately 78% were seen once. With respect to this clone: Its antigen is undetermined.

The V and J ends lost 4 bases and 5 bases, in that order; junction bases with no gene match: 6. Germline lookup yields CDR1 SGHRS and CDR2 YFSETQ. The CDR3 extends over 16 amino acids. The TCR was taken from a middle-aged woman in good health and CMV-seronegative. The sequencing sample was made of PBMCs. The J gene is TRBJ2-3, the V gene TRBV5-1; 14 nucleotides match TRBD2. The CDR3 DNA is TGCGCCAGCAGCCGGGGACTAGCGGGGGAGATAGATACGCAGTATTTT. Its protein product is CASSRGLAGEIDTQYF. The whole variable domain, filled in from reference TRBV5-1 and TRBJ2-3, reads KAGVTQTPRYLIKTRGQQVTLSCSPISGHRSVSWYQQTPGQGLQFLFEYFSETQRNKGNFPGRFSGRQFSNSRSEMNVSTLELGDSALYLCASSRGLAGEIDTQYFGPGTRLTVL.